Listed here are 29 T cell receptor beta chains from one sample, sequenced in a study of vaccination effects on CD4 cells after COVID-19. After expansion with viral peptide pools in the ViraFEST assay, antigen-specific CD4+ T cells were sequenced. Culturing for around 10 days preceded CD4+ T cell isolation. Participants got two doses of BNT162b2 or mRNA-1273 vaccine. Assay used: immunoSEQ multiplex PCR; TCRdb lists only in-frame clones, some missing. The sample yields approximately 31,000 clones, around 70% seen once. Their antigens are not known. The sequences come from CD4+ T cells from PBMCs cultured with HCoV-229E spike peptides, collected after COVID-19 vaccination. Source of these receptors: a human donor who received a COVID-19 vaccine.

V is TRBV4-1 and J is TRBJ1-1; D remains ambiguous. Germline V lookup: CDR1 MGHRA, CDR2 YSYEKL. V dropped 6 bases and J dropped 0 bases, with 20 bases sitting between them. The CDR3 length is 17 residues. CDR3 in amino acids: CASRQPTRARMNTEAFF. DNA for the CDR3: TGCGCCAGCAGACAACCCACCCGGGCCAGAATGAACACTGAAGCTTTCTTT.

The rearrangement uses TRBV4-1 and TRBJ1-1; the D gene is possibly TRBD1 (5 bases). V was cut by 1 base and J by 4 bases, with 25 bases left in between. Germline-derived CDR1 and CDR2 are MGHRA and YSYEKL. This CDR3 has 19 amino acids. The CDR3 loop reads CASSQATTAGGSGSTEAFF. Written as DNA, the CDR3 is TGCGCCAGCAGCCAAGCCACGACAGCGGGCGGGAGTGGGAGCACTGAAGCTTTCTTT.

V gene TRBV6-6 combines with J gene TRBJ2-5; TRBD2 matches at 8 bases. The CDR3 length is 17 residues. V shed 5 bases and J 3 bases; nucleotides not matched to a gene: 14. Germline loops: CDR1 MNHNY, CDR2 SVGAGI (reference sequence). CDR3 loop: CASSPGPRGGLEETQYF. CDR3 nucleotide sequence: TGTGCCAGCAGTCCGGGCCCCCGGGGGGGGCTAGAAGAGACCCAGTACTTC.

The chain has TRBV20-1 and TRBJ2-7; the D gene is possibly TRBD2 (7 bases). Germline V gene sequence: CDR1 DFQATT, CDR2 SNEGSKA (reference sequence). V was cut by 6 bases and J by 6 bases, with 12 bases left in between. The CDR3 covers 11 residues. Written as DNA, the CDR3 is TGCAGTGCGGGGGGGCAGATCGAGCAGTACTTC. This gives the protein CSAGGQIEQYF.

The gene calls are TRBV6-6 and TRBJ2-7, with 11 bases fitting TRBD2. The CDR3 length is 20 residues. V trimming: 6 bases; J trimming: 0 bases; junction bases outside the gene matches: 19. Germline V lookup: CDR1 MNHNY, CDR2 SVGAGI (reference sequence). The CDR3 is CASSPPTGRPSGGTSYEQYF. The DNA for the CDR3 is TGTGCCAGCAGCCCCCCGACAGGGCGGCCTAGCGGGGGGACCTCCTACGAGCAGTACTTC.

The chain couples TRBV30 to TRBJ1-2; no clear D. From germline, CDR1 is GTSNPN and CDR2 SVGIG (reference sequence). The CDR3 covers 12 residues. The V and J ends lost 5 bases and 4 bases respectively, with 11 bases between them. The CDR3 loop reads CAWARQIYGYTF. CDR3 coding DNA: TGTGCCTGGGCCCGGCAGATCTATGGCTACACCTTC.

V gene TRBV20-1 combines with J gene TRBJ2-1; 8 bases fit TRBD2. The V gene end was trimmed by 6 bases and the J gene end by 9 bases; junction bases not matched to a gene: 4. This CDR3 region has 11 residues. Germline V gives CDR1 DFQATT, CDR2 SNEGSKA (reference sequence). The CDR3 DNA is TGCAGTGCCGGACGGGAGGGTGAGCAGTTCTTC. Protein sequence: CSAGREGEQFF.

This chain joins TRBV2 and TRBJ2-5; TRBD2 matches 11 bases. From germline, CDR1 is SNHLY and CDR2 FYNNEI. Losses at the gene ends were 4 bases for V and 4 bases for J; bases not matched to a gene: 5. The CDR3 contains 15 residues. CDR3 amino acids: CASSGLAGMGETQYF. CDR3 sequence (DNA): TGTGCCAGCAGTGGACTAGCGGGAATGGGAGAGACCCAGTACTTC. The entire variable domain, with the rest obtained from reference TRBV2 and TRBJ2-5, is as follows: EPEVTQTPSHQVTQMGQEVILRCVPISNHLYFYWYRQILGQKVEFLVSFYNNEISEKSEIFDDQFSVERPDGSNFTLKIRSTKLEDSAMYFCASSGLAGMGETQYFGPGTRLLVL.

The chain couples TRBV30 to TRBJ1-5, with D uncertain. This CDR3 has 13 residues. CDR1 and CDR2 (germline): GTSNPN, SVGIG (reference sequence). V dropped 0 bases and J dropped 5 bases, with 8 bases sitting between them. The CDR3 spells CAWSVQYDQPQHF. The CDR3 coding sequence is TGTGCCTGGAGTGTACAGTATGATCAGCCCCAGCATTTT.

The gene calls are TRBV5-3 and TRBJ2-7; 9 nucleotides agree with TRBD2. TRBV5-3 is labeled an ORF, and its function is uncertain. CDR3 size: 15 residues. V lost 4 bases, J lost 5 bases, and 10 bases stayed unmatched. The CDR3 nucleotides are TGTGCCAGAAGCGGGGGTAGCGGGAGAGGCGACGAGCAGTACTTC. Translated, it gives CARSGGSGRGDEQYF.

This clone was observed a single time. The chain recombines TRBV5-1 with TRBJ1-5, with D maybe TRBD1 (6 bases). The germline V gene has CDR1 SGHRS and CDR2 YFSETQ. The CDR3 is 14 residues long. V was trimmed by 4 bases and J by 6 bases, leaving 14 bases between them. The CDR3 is CASSPQGIGQPQHF. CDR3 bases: TGCGCCAGCAGCCCGCAGGGGATCGGTCAGCCCCAGCATTTT.

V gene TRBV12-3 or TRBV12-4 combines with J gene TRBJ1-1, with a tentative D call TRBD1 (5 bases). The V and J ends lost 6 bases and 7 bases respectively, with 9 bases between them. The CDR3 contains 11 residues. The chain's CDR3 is CASREQGEAFF. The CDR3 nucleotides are TGTGCCAGCAGAGAGCAGGGTGAAGCTTTCTTT.

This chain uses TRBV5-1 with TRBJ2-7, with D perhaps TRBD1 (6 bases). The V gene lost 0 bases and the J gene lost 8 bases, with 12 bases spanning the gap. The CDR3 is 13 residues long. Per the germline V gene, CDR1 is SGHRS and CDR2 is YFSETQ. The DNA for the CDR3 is TGCGCCAGCAGCTTGGAAACAGGGTCGCAGCAGTACTTC. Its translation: CASSLETGSQQYF.

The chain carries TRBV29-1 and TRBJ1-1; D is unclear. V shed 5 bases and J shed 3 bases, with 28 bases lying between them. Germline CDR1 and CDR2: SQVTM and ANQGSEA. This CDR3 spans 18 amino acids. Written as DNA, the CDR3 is TGCAGCGTTTTCCGCCCGGGGAGTAAACGGTTTTTGGACACTGAAGCTTTCTTT. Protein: CSVFRPGSKRFLDTEAFF.

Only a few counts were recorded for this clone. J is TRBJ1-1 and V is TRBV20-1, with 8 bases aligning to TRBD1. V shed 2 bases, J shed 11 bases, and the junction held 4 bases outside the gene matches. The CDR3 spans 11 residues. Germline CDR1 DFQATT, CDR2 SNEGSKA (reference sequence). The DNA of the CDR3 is TGCAGTGCTAGACCAACAGGGGGGGCTTTCTTT. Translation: CSARPTGGAFF.

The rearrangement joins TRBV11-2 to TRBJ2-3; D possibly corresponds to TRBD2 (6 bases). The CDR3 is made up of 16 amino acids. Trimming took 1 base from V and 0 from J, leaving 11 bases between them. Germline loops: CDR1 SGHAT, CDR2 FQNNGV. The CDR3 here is CASSLGAGGSTDTQYF. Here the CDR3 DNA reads TGTGCCAGCAGCTTAGGGGCAGGAGGGAGCACAGATACGCAGTATTTT.

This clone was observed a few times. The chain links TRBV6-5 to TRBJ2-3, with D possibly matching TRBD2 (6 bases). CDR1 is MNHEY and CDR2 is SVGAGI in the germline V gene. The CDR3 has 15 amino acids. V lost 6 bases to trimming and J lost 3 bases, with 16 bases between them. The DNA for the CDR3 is TGTGCCAGCAGCCCCACCGACGCGGGAACAGATACGCAGTATTTT. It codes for CASSPTDAGTDTQYF.

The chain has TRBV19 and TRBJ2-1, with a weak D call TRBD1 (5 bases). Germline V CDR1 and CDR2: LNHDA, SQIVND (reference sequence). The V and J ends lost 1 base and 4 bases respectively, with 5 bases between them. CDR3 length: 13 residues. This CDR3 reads CASSIGQYNEQFF. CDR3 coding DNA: TGTGCCAGTAGTATAGGACAGTACAATGAGCAGTTCTTC. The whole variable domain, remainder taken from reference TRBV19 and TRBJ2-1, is DGGITQSPKYLFRKEGQNVTLSCEQNLNHDAMYWYRQDPGQGLRLIYYSQIVNDFQKGDIAEGYSVSREKKESFPLTVTSAQKNPTAFYLCASSIGQYNEQFFGPGTRLTVL.

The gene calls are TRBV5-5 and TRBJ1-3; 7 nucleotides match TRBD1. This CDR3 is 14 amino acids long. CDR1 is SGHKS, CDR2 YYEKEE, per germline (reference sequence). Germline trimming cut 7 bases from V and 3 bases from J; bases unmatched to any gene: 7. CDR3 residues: CASLTGENGNTIYF. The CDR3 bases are TGTGCCAGCCTAACAGGGGAGAATGGAAACACCATATATTTT.

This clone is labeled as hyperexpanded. The CDR3 DNA sequence: TGTGCCAGCAGTCCGCGGATCATGTACGAGCAGTACTTC. Translating it yields CASSPRIMYEQYF. The chain links TRBV25-1 to TRBJ2-7; D remains unclear. Per germline, CDR1 MGHDK and CDR2 SYGVNS. The CDR3 is made up of 13 amino acids. The V end lost 5 bases, the J end lost 4 bases, and 12 bases lay between the germline ends.

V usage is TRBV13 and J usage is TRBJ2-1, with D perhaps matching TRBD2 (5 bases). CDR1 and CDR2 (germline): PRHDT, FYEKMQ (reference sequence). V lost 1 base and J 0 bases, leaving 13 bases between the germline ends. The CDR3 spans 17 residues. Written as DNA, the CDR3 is TGTGCCAGCAGCTTAGTATCTAGCCCTAGCTCCTACAATGAGCAGTTCTTC. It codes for CASSLVSSPSSYNEQFF.

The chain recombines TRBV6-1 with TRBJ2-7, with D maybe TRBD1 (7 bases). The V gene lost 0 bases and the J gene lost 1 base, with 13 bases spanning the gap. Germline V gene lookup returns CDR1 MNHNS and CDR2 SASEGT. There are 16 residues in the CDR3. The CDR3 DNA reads TGTGCCAGCAGTGAAGCTGGGGCAGGGGGGTCCTACGAGCAGTACTTC. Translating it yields CASSEAGAGGSYEQYF.

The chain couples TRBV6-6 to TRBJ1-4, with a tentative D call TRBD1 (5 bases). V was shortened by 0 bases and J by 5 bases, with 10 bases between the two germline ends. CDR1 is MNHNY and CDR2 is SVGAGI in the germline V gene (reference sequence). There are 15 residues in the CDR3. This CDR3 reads CASSYSQGLNEKLFF. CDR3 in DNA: TGTGCCAGCAGTTACTCGCAGGGCCTAAATGAAAAACTGTTTTTT.

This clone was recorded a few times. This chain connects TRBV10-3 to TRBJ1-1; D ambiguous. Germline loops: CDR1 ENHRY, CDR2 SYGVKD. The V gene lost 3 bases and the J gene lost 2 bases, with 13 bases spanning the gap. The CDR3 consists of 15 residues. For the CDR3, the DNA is TGTGCCATCAGTGAAAGAGACGTCTTAAACACTGAAGCTTTCTTT. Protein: CAISERDVLNTEAFF.

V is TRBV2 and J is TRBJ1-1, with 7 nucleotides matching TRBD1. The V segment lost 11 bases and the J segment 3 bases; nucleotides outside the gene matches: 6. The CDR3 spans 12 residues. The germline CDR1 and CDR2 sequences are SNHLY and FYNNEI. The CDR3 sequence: CASRRGHTEAFF. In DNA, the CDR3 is TGTGCCTCGAGAAGGGGGCACACTGAAGCTTTCTTT.

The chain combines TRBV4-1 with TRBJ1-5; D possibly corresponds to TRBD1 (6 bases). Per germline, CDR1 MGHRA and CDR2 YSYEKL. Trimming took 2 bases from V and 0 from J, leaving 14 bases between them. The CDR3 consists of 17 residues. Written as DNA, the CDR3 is TGCGCCAGCAGCCAACCCCAGGGGCCCTATAGCAATCAGCCCCAGCATTTT. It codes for CASSQPQGPYSNQPQHF.

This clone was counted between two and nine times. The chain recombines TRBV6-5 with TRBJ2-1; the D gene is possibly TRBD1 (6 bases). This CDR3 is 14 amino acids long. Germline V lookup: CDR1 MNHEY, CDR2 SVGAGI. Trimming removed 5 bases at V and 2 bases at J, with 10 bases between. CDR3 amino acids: CASSLQGTYNEQFF. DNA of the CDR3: TGTGCCAGCAGTCTACAGGGAACCTACAATGAGCAGTTCTTC.

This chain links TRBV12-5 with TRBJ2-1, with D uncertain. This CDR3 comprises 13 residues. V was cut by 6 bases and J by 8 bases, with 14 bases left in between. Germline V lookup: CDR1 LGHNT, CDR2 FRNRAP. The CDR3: CASGTQQAYEQFF. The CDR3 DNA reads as TGTGCTAGTGGAACCCAGCAGGCCTATGAGCAGTTCTTC. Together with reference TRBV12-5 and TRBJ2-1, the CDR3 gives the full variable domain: DARVTQTPRHKVTEMGQEVTMRCQPILGHNTVFWYRQTMMQGLELLAYFRNRAPLDDSGMPKDRFSAEMPDATLATLKIQPSEPRDSAVYFCASGTQQAYEQFFGPGTRLTVL.

The CDR3 sequence is CATGPSGSTGELFF. For the CDR3, the DNA is TGTGCCACCGGGCCTAGCGGGAGTACCGGGGAGCTGTTTTTT. The rearrangement joins TRBV2 to TRBJ2-2, with 10 bases fitting TRBD2. The V gene's germline CDR1 is SNHLY and CDR2 FYNNEI. With 10 bases clipped from V and 5 bases from J, the junction kept 7 bases outside the gene matches. The CDR3 runs 14 residues.